This T cell receptor (beta chain) was identified in a study of STAT3 mutations in large granular lymphocyte leukemia. Broader study findings: Every T-cell large granular lymphocyte leukemia patient had at least one immunodominant TCR beta clonotype.

About this clone: The target antigen is unknown.

The data were produced by immunoSEQ multiplex PCR, yet TCRdb's version contains in-frame clones alone and is incomplete. The sample lists around 13,000 clones, 81% seen once, with about 51% in the top ten. The sample comprised peripheral blood mononuclear cells. This sequence was found in a man between 60 and 75 years old with T-cell large granular lymphocyte leukemia. Some clones in this sample may be carry-over from other donors' samples.

CDR3 DNA: TGTGCCAGCAGCTGGGACTCCCCCGGGGAGCTGTTTTTT. Protein product: CASSWDSPGELFF. The rearrangement links TRBV5-4 to TRBJ2-2, with D maybe TRBD2 (6 bases). The V end was cut by 3 bases, the J end by 6 bases, with 9 bases between. This CDR3 comprises 13 residues. In germline, CDR1 is SGHNT, CDR2 YYREEE (reference sequence).